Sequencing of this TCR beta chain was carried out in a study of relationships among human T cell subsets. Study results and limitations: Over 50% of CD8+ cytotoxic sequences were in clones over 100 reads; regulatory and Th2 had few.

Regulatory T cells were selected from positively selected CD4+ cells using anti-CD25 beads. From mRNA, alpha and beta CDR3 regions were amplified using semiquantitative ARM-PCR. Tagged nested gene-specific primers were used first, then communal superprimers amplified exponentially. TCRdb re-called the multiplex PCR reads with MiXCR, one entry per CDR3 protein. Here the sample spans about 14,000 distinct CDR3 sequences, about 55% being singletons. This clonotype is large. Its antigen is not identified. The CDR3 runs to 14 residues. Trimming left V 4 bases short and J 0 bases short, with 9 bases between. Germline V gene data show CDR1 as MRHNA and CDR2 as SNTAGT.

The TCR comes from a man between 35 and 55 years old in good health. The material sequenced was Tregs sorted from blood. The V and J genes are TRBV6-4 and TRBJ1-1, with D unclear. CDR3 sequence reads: CASSAEQLNTEAFF. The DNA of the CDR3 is TGTGCCAGCAGTGCTGAGCAGCTGAACACTGAAGCTTTCTTT.